One sample yielded the 32 T cell receptor beta chains listed below, sequenced in a study of T cell responses to AZD1222 COVID-19 vaccine (dated by TCRdb to the early 2020s). Taken with the paper, the label for time point translates to: about 28 days (+/-7) after the second vaccine dose. The library was generated by the immunoSEQ multiplex PCR assay. Held by TCRdb, this immuneACCESS table contains in-frame sequences only and omits some clones. Under half of the omission traces to an unresolved V gene where checked; the cause of the rest is unknown. Recorded for this sample are fewer than 150,000 clones; approximately 90% of them occurred a single time. Together, the top ten hold about 7.7% of the sample. The material sequenced was peripheral blood, taken 28 days after the second AZD1222 dose. The receptors were sampled from an adult who received the AZD1222 COVID-19 vaccine.

The chain links TRBV5-1 to TRBJ2-2; 13 bases map to TRBD2. CDR1 SGHRS and CDR2 YFSETQ come from the germline V gene. The junction had 13 bases not matched to a gene; V was cut back by 3 bases and J by 5 bases. The CDR3 is 19 residues long. The CDR3 spells CASSSPLTSGRSGTGELFF. CDR3 coding DNA: TGCGCCAGCAGCTCGCCCCTGACTAGCGGGAGGAGCGGGACCGGGGAGCTGTTTTTT.

The chain has TRBV7-2 and TRBJ2-1, with D unclear. The germline gives CDR1 SGHTA, CDR2 FQGNSA. Trimming shortened V by 5 bases and J by 5 bases, and 13 bases separated the two germline ends. This CDR3 has 14 amino acids. DNA for the CDR3: TGTGCCAGCAGCACGACGGTTCACGACAATGAGCAGTTCTTC. Translating gives CASSTTVHDNEQFF.

This clone was seen once. V gene TRBV5-1 combines with J gene TRBJ1-5; 7 bases fit TRBD1. Per germline, CDR1 SGHRS and CDR2 YFSETQ. The V segment lost 0 bases and the J segment 6 bases; nucleotides outside the gene matches: 3. This CDR3 has 14 amino acids. CDR3: CASSLGTGVQPQHF. CDR3 bases: TGCGCCAGCAGCTTGGGAACAGGGGTTCAGCCCCAGCATTTT.

The chain has TRBV7-2 and TRBJ2-2; D unclear. Per the germline V gene, CDR1 is SGHTA and CDR2 is FQGNSA. The CDR3 is made up of 13 amino acids. V was shortened by 2 bases and J by 7 bases, with 8 bases between the two germline ends. This chain's CDR3 is CASSLLASGELFF. The CDR3 bases are TGTGCCAGCAGCTTATTAGCAAGCGGGGAGCTGTTTTTT.

The chain is built from TRBV28 and TRBJ2-7; 8 nucleotides line up with TRBD2. Germline CDR1 and CDR2: MDHEN and SYDVKM. V lost 10 bases and J lost 2; bases outside the gene matches: 4. This CDR3 is built from 12 residues. The DNA of the CDR3 is TGTGCCACCAATAGCGGGACCTACGAGCAGTACTTC. Its protein product is CATNSGTYEQYF.

This chain connects TRBV5-1 to TRBJ2-2; D unclear. The germline V and J ends were trimmed by 1 base and 0 bases, with 10 bases remaining between them. Germline V gives CDR1 SGHRS, CDR2 YFSETQ. The CDR3 has 16 residues. As DNA, the CDR3 is TGCGCCAGCAGCTTGCTGGGCATAGCGAACACCGGGGAGCTGTTTTTT. Its translation: CASSLLGIANTGELFF.

Concerning this clone itself: The same CDR3 also results from other DNA sequences found in this sample. V is TRBV11-3 and J is TRBJ1-1; D unclear. CDR1 and CDR2 from the germline V gene are SGHNT and YENEEA. Deletions cut 1 base from V and 1 base from J, with 4 bases between. The CDR3 sequence is 13 residues long. The CDR3 spells CASSLGGNTEAFF. The CDR3 nucleotides read TGTGCCAGCAGCTTAGGAGGGAACACTGAAGCTTTCTTT.

V usage is TRBV2 and J usage is TRBJ2-5, with D perhaps matching TRBD2 (5 bases). The CDR3 runs to 12 residues. V lost 6 bases and J 5 bases, leaving 10 bases between the germline ends. Germline CDR1 and CDR2: SNHLY and FYNNEI. The CDR3 DNA reads TGTGCCAGCAGAGGCGGCGGGGAGACCCAGTACTTC. This sequence encodes CASRGGGETQYF. Full variable domain (remainder filled in from reference TRBV2 and TRBJ2-5): EPEVTQTPSHQVTQMGQEVILRCVPISNHLYFYWYRQILGQKVEFLVSFYNNEISEKSEIFDDQFSVERPDGSNFTLKIRSTKLEDSAMYFCASRGGGETQYFGPGTRLLVL.

The chain recombines TRBV6-5 with TRBJ2-1; 8 nucleotides agree with TRBD1. V dropped 5 bases and J dropped 15; count of bases not matched to a gene: 9. The germline V gene encodes CDR1 MNHEY and CDR2 SVGAGI. The CDR3 covers 12 residues. The CDR3 protein is CASSTNDRGPFF. The DNA for the CDR3 is TGTGCCAGCAGTACCAACGACAGGGGCCCGTTCTTC.

Points on this clone: The sample contains more than one DNA sequence encoding this CDR3. The chain employs TRBV19 and TRBJ1-2; 7 nucleotides match TRBD1. J was trimmed by 3 bases and V by 3 bases; bases with no gene match: 1. The CDR3 contains 13 residues. Germline V lookup: CDR1 LNHDA, CDR2 SQIVND (reference sequence). CDR3 coding DNA: TGTGCCAGTAGTATTGGACAGGACTATGGCTACACCTTC. Protein product: CASSIGQDYGYTF.

This clone appeared a single time. The chain has TRBV5-1 and TRBJ2-1; a possible D gene is TRBD2 (5 bases). CDR3 length: 15 amino acids. The V end lost 1 base, the J end lost 4 bases, and 12 bases lay between the germline ends. Germline CDR1 SGHRS, CDR2 YFSETQ. In nucleotides, the CDR3 is TGCGCCAGCAGCTTGTCTAGCCCGTTATACAATGAGCAGTTCTTC. This gives the protein CASSLSSPLYNEQFF.

The chain has TRBV24-1 and TRBJ2-2; 9 nucleotides align to TRBD1. The CDR3 is 19 residues long. Germline lookup yields CDR1 KGHDR and CDR2 SFDVKD. The V gene end was trimmed by 4 bases and the J gene end by 4 bases; junction bases not matched to a gene: 15. CDR3 DNA sequence: TGTGCCACCAGTGACTCAAAAACTACAGGGGGCGCATCCACCGGGGAGCTGTTTTTT. Its translation: CATSDSKTTGGASTGELFF.

The chain recombines TRBV18 with TRBJ2-1; D not certain. The germline V gene has CDR1 KGHSH and CDR2 LQKENI. The CDR3 spans 13 residues. Trimming pared 5 bases from V and 5 bases from J, leaving 10 bases between. CDR3: CASSISLDNEQFF. The CDR3 DNA sequence: TGTGCCAGCTCAATTTCCCTGGACAATGAGCAGTTCTTC.

V usage is TRBV7-9 and J usage is TRBJ1-4; 8 nucleotides match TRBD1. Germline-derived CDR1 and CDR2 are SEHNR and FQNEAQ (reference sequence). V lost 4 bases, J lost 5 bases, and 9 bases stayed unmatched. The CDR3 is 16 residues long. In nucleotides, the CDR3 is TGTGCCAGCAGCTCCGGGACAGGTGATTGGAATGAAAAACTGTTTTTT. This translates into CASSSGTGDWNEKLFF.

The chain recombines TRBV25-1 with TRBJ1-6; possible D gene TRBD1, 5 bases. The CDR3 consists of 13 residues. From germline, CDR1 is MGHDK and CDR2 SYGVNS. The germline V and J ends were trimmed by 6 bases and 10 bases, with 13 bases remaining between them. CDR3 in amino acids: CASRRGGDSPLHF. The CDR3 region has the DNA TGTGCCAGCAGGAGGGGAGGGGACTCACCCCTCCACTTT.

J is TRBJ1-2 and V is TRBV10-3; no definite D call. The germline V gene has CDR1 ENHRY and CDR2 SYGVKD. CDR3 size: 14 residues. V lost 3 bases and J lost 2, with 10 bases in between. CDR3 amino acids: CAISDGRKNYGYTF. CDR3 in DNA: TGTGCCATCAGTGACGGCAGGAAAAACTATGGCTACACCTTC.

The chain employs TRBV7-2 and TRBJ2-7; 8 bases are shared with TRBD1. Germline values: CDR1 SGHTA, CDR2 FQGNSA. The CDR3 is 15 residues long. The V segment lost 5 bases and the J segment 2 bases; nucleotides outside the gene matches: 8. The CDR3 region is CASSVAGQGPYEQYF. The CDR3 bases are TGTGCCAGCAGCGTCGCAGGACAGGGTCCCTACGAGCAGTACTTC.

The gene calls are TRBV25-1 and TRBJ1-2; D not certain. The CDR3 loop spans 14 amino acids. Germline CDR1 and CDR2: MGHDK and SYGVNS. V shed 1 base and J shed 6 bases, with 12 bases lying between them. CDR3 coding DNA: TGTGCCAGCAGTGAATCGGGCGGCCTAGATGGCTACACCTTC. This gives the protein CASSESGGLDGYTF.

The V call is TRBV5-6, the J call TRBJ1-5, with a possible D match to TRBD1 (5 bases). Trimming left V 0 bases short and J 1 base short, with 5 bases between. Germline loops: CDR1 SGHDT, CDR2 YYEEEE. The CDR3 length is 14 residues. CDR3 nucleotides: TGTGCCAGCAGCTTGGGACAGAGCAATCAGCCCCAGCATTTT. Translating gives CASSLGQSNQPQHF.

The CDR3 DNA reads TGTGCCAGCAGCACCCGACGGGCGGGGGCCTATGAGCAGTTCTTC. Protein product: CASSTRRAGAYEQFF. The genes are TRBV28 and TRBJ2-1; D possibly corresponds to TRBD2 (7 bases). The CDR3 runs 15 residues. Looked up from germline, CDR1 is MDHEN and CDR2 is SYDVKM. V was shortened by 6 bases and J by 8 bases, with 20 bases between the two germline ends.

This clone counts as medium-sized (0.01 to 0.1%). This rearrangement joins TRBV7-9 to TRBJ1-1; D not resolved. The V gene's germline CDR1 is SEHNR and CDR2 FQNEAQ (reference sequence). The CDR3 sequence is 12 residues long. Deletions cut 8 bases from V and 3 bases from J, with 10 bases between. The CDR3 DNA is TGTGCCAGCGGACGCATAGACACTGAAGCTTTCTTT. Translation: CASGRIDTEAFF.

The rearrangement links TRBV4-1 to TRBJ1-5, with TRBD1 as a possible D gene (6 bases). Germline CDR1 is MGHRA and CDR2 is YSYEKL. Trimming took off 1 base at V and 5 bases at J, with 9 bases between the two ends. The CDR3 runs 14 residues. The CDR3 DNA sequence: TGCGCCAGCAGCCAAGTTTACAGGGATCAGCCCCAGCATTTT. It codes for CASSQVYRDQPQHF.

The CDR3 DNA reads as TGTGCCAGCGGTCCGAGGGCCTGGGGGCAGTATTTT. Protein: CASGPRAWGQYF. This chain connects TRBV28 to TRBJ2-3, with TRBD2 as a possible D gene (5 bases). The CDR3 totals 12 residues. With 8 bases removed from V and 11 bases from J, the gap between germline ends came to 17 bases. Germline lookup yields CDR1 MDHEN and CDR2 SYDVKM.

Written as DNA, the CDR3 is TGTGCCAGCAGCGTAGAATCAAAGACCGGGAACACTGAAGCTTTCTTT. Its protein product is CASSVESKTGNTEAFF. The J gene is TRBJ1-1, the V gene TRBV9, with unresolved D. From germline, CDR1 is SGDLS and CDR2 YYNGEE. The CDR3 spans 16 residues. V lost 0 bases to trimming and J lost 1 base, with 13 bases between them.

In DNA, the CDR3 is TGTGCCAGCAGCTTACCTAGCGGGAGAACGGTTCTAGAGACCCAGTACTTC. It translates to CASSLPSGRTVLETQYF. The J gene is TRBJ2-5, the V gene TRBV7-6; 10 bases fit TRBD2. The germline CDR1 and CDR2 sequences are SGHVS and FNYEAQ. The ends lost 2 bases at V and 4 bases at J; junction bases unmatched: 10. The CDR3 runs 17 residues.

The gene calls are TRBV24-1 and TRBJ1-5; TRBD1 matches at 7 bases. Germline-derived CDR1 and CDR2 are KGHDR and SFDVKD. The CDR3 spans 16 residues. The J segment lost 5 bases and the V segment lost 6 bases, leaving 12 bases of the junction unmatched. The CDR3 DNA follows: TGTGCCACCAGTACGAGTTCAGGGGGGCTGGATCAGCCCCAGCATTTT. This codes for CATSTSSGGLDQPQHF.

The rearrangement joins TRBV6-5 to TRBJ2-1, with D unclear. Trimming removed 0 bases from V and 4 bases from J, with 13 bases in between. Germline loops: CDR1 MNHEY, CDR2 SVGAGI. CDR3 size: 16 residues. CDR3 nucleotide sequence: TGTGCCAGCAGTTACTCGAGTCTCCAGGTTTACAATGAGCAGTTCTTC. It specifies CASSYSSLQVYNEQFF.

This clone appeared once. This sequence joins TRBV5-1 and TRBJ2-2; D might be TRBD1 (6 bases). The CDR3 is 14 residues long. Germline V gene data show CDR1 as SGHRS and CDR2 as YFSETQ. V lost 4 bases to trimming and J lost 3 bases, with 10 bases between them. CDR3 DNA: TGCGCCAGCAGCCCGTCAGGGGACACCGGGGAGCTGTTTTTT. This sequence encodes CASSPSGDTGELFF.

The J gene is TRBJ1-3, the V gene TRBV11-2; 8 bases are shared with TRBD1. V shed 2 bases, J shed 8 bases, and the junction held 5 bases outside the gene matches. The germline gives CDR1 SGHAT, CDR2 FQNNGV. This CDR3 has 14 residues. For the CDR3, the DNA is TGTGCCAGCAGCTTACCCGGGACAGGAGACACCATATATTTT. This gives the protein CASSLPGTGDTIYF.

The rearrangement joins TRBV20-1 to TRBJ2-5; no definite D call. Trimming took 3 bases from V and 5 from J, leaving 10 bases between them. Germline CDR1 and CDR2: DFQATT and SNEGSKA (reference sequence). This CDR3 region has 12 residues. CDR3 loop: CSASTQSETQYF. In DNA form, the CDR3 reads TGCAGTGCTAGTACCCAGTCGGAGACCCAGTACTTC.

The V call is TRBV3-1 (or the pseudogene TRBV3-2), the J call TRBJ1-1; D might be TRBD1 (5 bases). The V end lost 3 bases, the J end lost 8 bases, and 13 bases lay between the germline ends. Germline CDR1 reads LGHDT; CDR2 reads YNNKEL (reference sequence). The CDR3 totals 13 residues. This CDR3 is CASSHGQTMEAFF. Here the CDR3 DNA reads TGTGCCAGCAGCCATGGACAAACAATGGAAGCTTTCTTT.

The chain uses TRBV10-3 and TRBJ1-1; 7 bases line up with TRBD1. The CDR3 sequence is 14 residues long. The V and J ends lost 10 bases and 0 bases, in that order; junction bases with no gene match: 8. Germline V lookup: CDR1 ENHRY, CDR2 SYGVKD. The CDR3 sequence: CATALGQMNTEAFF. The CDR3, as DNA: TGTGCCACCGCTTTGGGACAGATGAACACTGAAGCTTTCTTT.